Below, one T cell receptor beta chain is given with its context. The data were obtained in a study of T cell responses to AZD1222 COVID-19 vaccine. The repertoire was sequenced with immunoSEQ multiplex PCR; TCRdb's copy has only in-frame clones and lacks some. The table lists 120,000 or so clones, 85% to 95% of them singletons. The sample here was peripheral blood, taken 28 days after the second AZD1222 dose. The clonotype comes from an adult who received the AZD1222 COVID-19 vaccine.

CDR3 nucleotides: TGTGCCAGCAGTCCACAACAGGGCAACAATGAGCAGTTCTTC. This encodes CASSPQQGNNEQFF. The chain combines TRBV6-2 or TRBV6-3 with TRBJ2-1, with D perhaps TRBD1 (6 bases). Germline V lookup: CDR1 MNHEY, CDR2 SVGEGT. The CDR3 totals 14 residues. V was trimmed by 5 bases and J by 5 bases, leaving 13 bases between them.